A selection of T cell receptor beta chains follows, all from one sample in a study of cytomegalovirus exposure and HLA in healthy donors. Using immunoSEQ multiplex PCR, the repertoire was profiled, and TCRdb retains in-frame clones only, with some absent. In total, the table holds under 200,000 clones. Sequencing was performed on PBMCs. All receptors derive from a man aged 30 to 45 in good health and CMV-seronegative. The CDR3 runs from the conserved cysteine through the conserved F or W. The D gene is left open where the match is weak.

TRBV6-1	TRBJ2-5	TRBD2	TGTGCCAGCAGACTTGGGGGGGGGTTCCAAGAGACCCAGTACTTC	CASRLGGGFQETQYF
TRBV2	TRBJ2-1	TRBD2	TGTGCCAGCAGGGTGGAAGCGGGAGGGCCCTACAATGAGCAGTTCTTC	CASRVEAGGPYNEQFF
TRBV25-1	TRBJ1-3	NA	TGTGCCAGCAGTGGGGGAGCCAACTCGGGGGTTATTGGAAACACCATATATTTT	CASSGGANSGVIGNTIYF
TRBV11-2	TRBJ2-3	TRBD1	TGTGCCAGCAGCACCGTAACAGGGGGCACAGATACGCAGTATTTT	CASSTVTGGTDTQYF
TRBV4-1	TRBJ2-7	TRBD1	TGCGCCAGCAGCCAAGTGCACCCGGGACAGCTTATTTTATACGAGCAGTACTTC	CASSQVHPGQLILYEQYF
TRBV10-1	TRBJ2-7	NA	TGCGCCAGCAGTGAGGGGCCGGACTACGAGCAGTACTTC	CASSEGPDYEQYF
TRBV6-6	TRBJ2-3	TRBD2	TGTGCCAGCACGCCCGGGAGGGGGGCCGGCACAGATACGCAGTATTTT	CASTPGRGAGTDTQYF
TRBV10-3	TRBJ2-5	NA	TGTGCCATCAGATCGAGCCGGGGTAGTGAGACCCAGTACTTC	CAIRSSRGSETQYF
TRBV5-1	TRBJ2-3	NA	TGCGCCAGCAGCACGCTACAGGGAATCACAGATACGCAGTATTTT	CASSTLQGITDTQYF
TRBV6-1	TRBJ2-7	TRBD2	TGTGCCAGCAGTGAAACTAGCGCTGACTACGAGCAGTACTTC	CASSETSADYEQYF
TRBV30	TRBJ2-1	TRBD2	TGTGCCTGGAGTGCCGATAGCGGGAGCGTGCTCGGGGATGAGCAGTTCTTC	CAWSADSGSVLGDEQFF
TRBV18	TRBJ2-1	TRBD2	TGTGCCAGCTCACCACCGGCTAGCGGGGGGGCGAATGAGCAGTTCTTC	CASSPPASGGANEQFF
TRBV5-1	TRBJ1-1	TRBD1	TGCGCCAGCCGGGTAGGGACAGGGACTTTAAACACTGAAGCTTTCTTT	CASRVGTGTLNTEAFF
TRBV14	TRBJ2-3	NA	TGTGCCAGCAGCCTGAACGGGGGAGAGGGCGCAGATACGCAGTATTTT	CASSLNGGEGADTQYF
TRBV5-1	TRBJ2-5	NA	TGCGCCAGCAGCTTGGCCGAGCGAGGTGTCGGGGAGACCCAGTACTTC	CASSLAERGVGETQYF
TRBV7-9	TRBJ2-5	NA	TGTGCCAGCAGCTTCCCACAGGGCGCGTCTGAGACCCAGTACTTC	CASSFPQGASETQYF
TRBV5-1	TRBJ2-2	NA	TGCGCCAGCAGCCTGGCGAATAGTCGCACCGGGGAGCTGTTTTTT	CASSLANSRTGELFF
TRBV5-6	TRBJ2-7	TRBD2	TGTGCCAGCAGCGCACGGGGGGCCTACGAGCAGTACTTC	CASSARGAYEQYF
TRBV19	TRBJ2-7	TRBD1	TGTGCCAGTAGTACCTATGCCGGACAGGGATCCTACGAGCAGTACTTC	CASSTYAGQGSYEQYF
TRBV7-9	TRBJ1-2	TRBD1	TGTGCCAGCAGCTTAGGACAGGGGTACAGCGGCTACACCTTC	CASSLGQGYSGYTF
TRBV27	TRBJ2-7	TRBD1	TGTGCCAGCGTTTCATCCGGGACAGAAAGGTACTTC	CASVSSGTERYF
TRBV18	TRBJ2-7	TRBD1	TGTGCCAGCTCACCGTTAGGACAGGGGGCGAACGAGCAGTACTTC	CASSPLGQGANEQYF
TRBV5-1	TRBJ2-7	NA	TGCGCCAGCAGCCTCGGACAACCGATTTACGAGCAGTACTTC	CASSLGQPIYEQYF
TRBV19	TRBJ1-1	NA	TGTGCCAGTAGTATAGGAGGAGAGTGGACTGAAGCTTTCTTT	CASSIGGEWTEAFF
TRBV7-6	TRBJ2-1	NA	TGTGCCAGCAGCTTCCAATTCAATGAGCAGTTCTTC	CASSFQFNEQFF
TRBV5-1	TRBJ2-7	TRBD1	TGCGCCAGCAGCTTGCAACAGGGACAGGGGGTGGACGAGCAGTACTTC	CASSLQQGQGVDEQYF
TRBV5-1	TRBJ2-7	TRBD2	TGCGCCAGCAGGGGACTAGCGGGGGCTTCAGAGCAGTACTTC	CASRGLAGASEQYF
TRBV4-1	TRBJ1-5	TRBD1	TGCGCCAGCAGCCGAGGGACAGGGGACCAGCCCCAGCATTTT	CASSRGTGDQPQHF
TRBV19	TRBJ2-6	NA	TGTGCCAGTAGTCTAACAGACTACTCTGGGGCCAACGTCCTGACTTTC	CASSLTDYSGANVLTF
TRBV7-9	TRBJ2-1	NA	TGTGCCAGCAGCTTAGTTTTTGGTAGCGGATTATCCTACAATGAGCAGTTCTTC	CASSLVFGSGLSYNEQFF
TRBV5-1	TRBJ2-1	TRBD1	TGCGCCAGCAGCTTGGCCCGGACAGGGAGCTCCTACAATGAGCAGTTCTTC	CASSLARTGSSYNEQFF
TRBV11-2	TRBJ1-2	NA	TGTGCCAGCAGCTTAGAACAGGCCTTTAACTATGGCTACACCTTC	CASSLEQAFNYGYTF
TRBV28	TRBJ1-5	NA	TGTGCCAGCAGTCCATGGACAGTTCTTAGCAATCAGCCCCAGCATTTT	CASSPWTVLSNQPQHF
TRBV7-8	TRBJ2-7	TRBD2	TGTGCCAGCAGAGAGCGGGGGAGATCGTACGAGCAGTACTTC	CASRERGRSYEQYF
TRBV5-1	TRBJ2-7	NA	TGCGCCAGCAAACTGGGGCAGGGAAGGTACGAGCAGTACTTC	CASKLGQGRYEQYF
TRBV19	TRBJ1-4	TRBD1	TGTGCCAGCACGGGACAGGGGGCGCGTGTCCGAAAACTGTTTTTT	CASTGQGARVRKLFF
TRBV5-1	TRBJ2-3	NA	TGCGCCAGCAGCTTCGAACCCCGGGGAGCTTCTAGCACAGATACGCAGTATTTT	CASSFEPRGASSTDTQYF
TRBV27	TRBJ2-7	TRBD1	TGTGCCAGCAGCGGACAGGGCTACGAGCAGTACTTC	CASSGQGYEQYF
TRBV14	TRBJ2-5	TRBD2	TGTGCCAGCAGCCAACTAGCGGGAGGGCAAGAGACCCAGTACTTC	CASSQLAGGQETQYF
TRBV5-1	TRBJ2-4	NA	TGCGCCAGCAGCCTCCCCCGGGACATCTTAGCCAAAAACATTCAGTACTTC	CASSLPRDILAKNIQYF
TRBV28	TRBJ1-2	NA	TGTGCCAGCAGCTTCGGACTAGAGAGAGGCTACACCTTC	CASSFGLERGYTF
TRBV6-5	TRBJ2-1	TRBD2	TGTGCCAGCTCTCGGCTAGCGGGGAATGAGCAGTTCTTC	CASSRLAGNEQFF